This T cell receptor beta chain is drawn from a study of radiation and T cells in renal cell carcinoma (dated by TCRdb to about 2020). Background on the whole study: Samples came from a clinical trial, in which primary renal cell carcinomas received 15 Gy stereotactic body radiation therapy followed by nephrectomy 4 weeks later. A total of 53 samples underwent TCR beta sequencing, made up of roughly 26 tumors and about 27 peripheral blood samples. In the approximately 49 samples combined, some 4 million unique CDR3 nucleotide sequences were found, encoding roughly 3,000,000 unique CDR3 amino acid sequences. Beyond this particular receptor, the publication reports: Effects of radiation dose or scheduling on the TCR repertoire could not be addressed with the single-armed trial design. Tracking of blood repertoire dynamics stopped at roughly 4 weeks after treatment, with no follow-up past that point. No pretreatment tumor biopsies were available, so the baseline intratumoral presence of clonotypes could not be determined. In blood, the top tumor clonotypes increased between baseline and 2 weeks post-radiation and then shrank by 4 weeks, which suggests that tumor-resident clones expanded only transiently.

The sample's time point label, decoded: baseline pretreatment blood. Read against the paper, the sample's treatment or condition label means: 15 Gy SBRT to primary tumor, nephrectomy 4 weeks later. To follow tumor-enriched clonotypes, peripheral blood was collected serially from radiation-treated patients at baseline and again at 2 weeks and 4 weeks after SBRT. Every patient had renal cell carcinoma of clear cell pathology. The QIAamp DNA Blood Mini Kit (Qiagen) was used to prepare genomic DNA for TCR sequencing. The analyses included only samples that passed all quality control checks. TCR beta libraries were generated from genomic DNA with the immunoSEQ kit, following the manufacturer's recommendations. For library preparation, a first multiplex PCR was performed with proprietary primers, followed by a second PCR in which unique barcodes were added, and bead cleanups were performed after each round. Each sample batch included a kit-provided positive control reaction and a negative control reaction. The final libraries were assessed on an Agilent 4200 TapeStation D1000 ScreenTape, pooled by volume, and quantified by qPCR. An Illumina NextSeq500 fitted with a MidOutput 150-cycle cartridge performed the sequencing, running 156 Read1 cycles and 15 Index1 cycles with the kit's custom primers. The pooled library was loaded at roughly 0.96 pM, with an approximately 20% PhiX control spiked in. The study's processing was this. Vendor-processed data were analyzed in R, with a clonotype defined as all T cells sharing the same CDR3 nucleotide sequence. In the clone abundance analyses, frequencies in each sample were normalized to that sample's 10,000 most abundant clones. Public T cell clones, which averaged fewer than five per sample, were excluded before analysis. Tumor-enriched and baseline blood-enriched clonotypes were defined by at least a 32-fold difference in abundance between compartments. Clonotypes expanded or contracted between blood time points were identified with a beta-binomial differential abundance model. Tumor-blood repertoire similarity was measured with the Baroni-Urbani and Buser coefficient, and groups were compared using two-tailed Wilcoxon tests in R. TCRdb provides this immuneACCESS table in a form limited to in-frame rearrangements. Some clones are lacking; in checked studies, under half of them reflect an unresolved V gene, and why the rest are absent is not known. V and J calls and clone size follow that table, whereas D and trimming were derived from the DNA. The table for this sample lists 140,000 to 150,000 clones; about nine tenths of them were counted only once. Of the sample, about 4.3% falls within the top ten clones.

V and J are truncated by 5 bases and 7 bases respectively, leaving an intervening sequence of 15 bases. For CDR1 and CDR2, the germline V gene lists SGHTA and FQGNSA. From the cysteine up to the phenylalanine, the CDR3 has a length of 15 residues. The kept DNA is CDR3 alone, 45 bases in frame from the first base. In this sample, this clone turned up once. The antigen it recognizes is unknown. No qualities accompany the bases; no much larger clone lies one base away. The TCR sequence derives from a woman in her 70s with renal cell carcinoma. The chain couples TRBV7-2 to TRBJ1-6; a tentative D call is TRBD1 (5 bases match). The source was blood, collected from a patient whose treatment included radiotherapy and nephrectomy. CDR3 loop: CASSPRVGGNSPLHF. DNA sequence: TGTGCCAGCAGCCCCAGAGTGGGGGGGAATTCACCCCTCCACTTT.